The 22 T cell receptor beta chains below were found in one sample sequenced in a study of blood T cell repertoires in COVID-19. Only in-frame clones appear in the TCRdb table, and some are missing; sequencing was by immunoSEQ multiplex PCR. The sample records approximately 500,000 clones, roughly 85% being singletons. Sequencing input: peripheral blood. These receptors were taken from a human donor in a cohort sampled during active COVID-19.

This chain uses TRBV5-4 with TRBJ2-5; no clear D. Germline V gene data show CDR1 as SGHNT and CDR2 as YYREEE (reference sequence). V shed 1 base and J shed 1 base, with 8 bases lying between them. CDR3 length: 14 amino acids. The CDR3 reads CASSLIGVQETQYF. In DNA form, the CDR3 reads TGTGCCAGCAGCTTGATAGGAGTCCAAGAGACCCAGTACTTC.

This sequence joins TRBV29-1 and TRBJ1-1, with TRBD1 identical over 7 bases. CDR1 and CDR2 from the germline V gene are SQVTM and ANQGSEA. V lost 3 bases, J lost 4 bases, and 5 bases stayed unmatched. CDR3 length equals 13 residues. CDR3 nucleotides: TGCAGCGTTGAGGCCCAGGGGGGCACTGAAGCTTTCTTT. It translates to CSVEAQGGTEAFF.

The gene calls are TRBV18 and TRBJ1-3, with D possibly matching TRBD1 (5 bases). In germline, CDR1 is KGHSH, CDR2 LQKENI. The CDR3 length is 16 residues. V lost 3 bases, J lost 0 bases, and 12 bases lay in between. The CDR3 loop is CASSPQGKGSGNTIYF. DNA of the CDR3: TGTGCCAGCTCACCCCAGGGTAAGGGCTCTGGAAACACCATATATTTT. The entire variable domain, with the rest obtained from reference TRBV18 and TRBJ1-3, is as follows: NAGVMQNPRHLVRRRGQEARLRCSPMKGHSHVYWYRQLPEEGLKFMVYLQKENIIDESGMPKERFSAEFPKEGPSILRIQQVVRGDSAAYFCASSPQGKGSGNTIYFGEGSWLTVV.

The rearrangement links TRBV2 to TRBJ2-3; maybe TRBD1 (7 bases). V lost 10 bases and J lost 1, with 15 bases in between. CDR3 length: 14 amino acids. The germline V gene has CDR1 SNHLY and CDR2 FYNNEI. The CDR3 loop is CATAGQYRTDTQYF. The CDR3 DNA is TGTGCCACGGCGGGACAGTATCGCACAGATACGCAGTATTTT.

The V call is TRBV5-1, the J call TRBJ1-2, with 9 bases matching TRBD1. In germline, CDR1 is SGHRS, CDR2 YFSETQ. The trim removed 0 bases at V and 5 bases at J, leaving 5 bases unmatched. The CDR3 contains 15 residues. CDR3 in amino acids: CASSLAGTGMYGYTF. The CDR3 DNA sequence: TGCGCCAGCAGCTTGGCGGGGACAGGGATGTATGGCTACACCTTC.

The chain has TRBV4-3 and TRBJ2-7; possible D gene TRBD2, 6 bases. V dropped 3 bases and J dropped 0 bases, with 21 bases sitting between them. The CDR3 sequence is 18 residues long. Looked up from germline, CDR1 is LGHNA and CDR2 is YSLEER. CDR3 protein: CASSQERVRRLSSYEQYF. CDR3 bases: TGCGCCAGCAGCCAGGAGCGGGTGCGAAGATTAAGCTCCTACGAGCAGTACTTC.

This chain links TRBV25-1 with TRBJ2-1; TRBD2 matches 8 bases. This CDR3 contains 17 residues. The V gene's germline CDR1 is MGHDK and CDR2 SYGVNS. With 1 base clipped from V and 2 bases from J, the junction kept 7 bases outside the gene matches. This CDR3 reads CASSEWVAGYAYNEQFF. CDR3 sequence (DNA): TGTGCCAGCAGTGAATGGGTAGCGGGGTACGCCTACAATGAGCAGTTCTTC.

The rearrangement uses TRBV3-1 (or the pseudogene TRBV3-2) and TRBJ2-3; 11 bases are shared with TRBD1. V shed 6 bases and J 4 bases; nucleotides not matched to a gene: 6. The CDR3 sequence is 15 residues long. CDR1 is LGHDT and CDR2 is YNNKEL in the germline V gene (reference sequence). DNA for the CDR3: TGTGCCAGCAGTCCCGGGACAGGGGGACCAGATACGCAGTATTTT. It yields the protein CASSPGTGGPDTQYF.

The CDR3 DNA is TGTGCCAGCAGTGAACGGGTTTCCTACGAGCAGTACTTC. This encodes CASSERVSYEQYF. V is TRBV6-1 and J is TRBJ2-7, with D unclear. Germline loops: CDR1 MNHNS, CDR2 SASEGT. V shed 2 bases and J shed 1 base, with 6 bases lying between them. The length of the CDR3 is 13 residues.

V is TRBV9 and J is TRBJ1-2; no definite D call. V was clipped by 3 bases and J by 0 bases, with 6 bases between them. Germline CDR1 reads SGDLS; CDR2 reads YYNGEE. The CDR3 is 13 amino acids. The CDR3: CASSEQPNYGYTF. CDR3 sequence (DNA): TGTGCCAGCAGCGAACAGCCTAACTATGGCTACACCTTC. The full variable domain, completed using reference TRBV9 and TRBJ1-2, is DSGVTQTPKHLITATGQRVTLRCSPRSGDLSVYWYQQSLDQGLQFLIQYYNGEERAKGNILERFSAQQFPDLHSELNLSSLELGDSALYFCASSEQPNYGYTFGSGTRLTVV.

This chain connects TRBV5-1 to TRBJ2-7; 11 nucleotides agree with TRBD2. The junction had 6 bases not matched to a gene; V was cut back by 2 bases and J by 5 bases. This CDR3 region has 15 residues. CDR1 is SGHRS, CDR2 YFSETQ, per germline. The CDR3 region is CASSFQLAGVHEQYF. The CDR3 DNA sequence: TGCGCCAGCAGCTTCCAACTAGCGGGAGTCCACGAGCAGTACTTC.

This chain's CDR3 is CASSQEGTASYNEQFF. Here the CDR3 DNA reads TGTGCCAGCAGCCAGGAGGGTACCGCTTCCTACAATGAGCAGTTCTTC. This rearrangement joins TRBV5-5 to TRBJ2-1, with D possibly matching TRBD2 (6 bases). Trimming cost V 4 bases and J 1 base, with 15 bases left between them. The length of the CDR3 is 16 residues. Germline CDR1 SGHKS, CDR2 YYEKEE (reference sequence).

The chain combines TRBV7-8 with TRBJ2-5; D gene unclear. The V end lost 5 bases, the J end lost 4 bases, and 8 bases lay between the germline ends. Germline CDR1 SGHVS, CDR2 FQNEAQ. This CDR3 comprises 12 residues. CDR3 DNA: TGTGCCAGCAGCCCGACAACAGAGACCCAGTACTTC. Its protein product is CASSPTTETQYF. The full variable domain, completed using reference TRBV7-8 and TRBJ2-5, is GAGVSQSPRYKVAKRGQDVALRCDPISGHVSLFWYQQALGQGPEFLTYFQNEAQLDKSGLPSDRFFAERPEGSVSTLKIQRTQQEDSAVYLCASSPTTETQYFGPGTRLLVL.

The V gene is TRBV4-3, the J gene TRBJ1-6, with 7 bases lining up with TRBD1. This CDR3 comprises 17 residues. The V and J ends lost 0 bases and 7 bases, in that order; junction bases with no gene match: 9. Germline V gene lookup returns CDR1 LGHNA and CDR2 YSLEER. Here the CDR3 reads CASSQDFGTVQNSPLHF. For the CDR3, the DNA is TGCGCCAGCAGCCAAGATTTCGGGACAGTCCAAAATTCACCCCTCCACTTT.

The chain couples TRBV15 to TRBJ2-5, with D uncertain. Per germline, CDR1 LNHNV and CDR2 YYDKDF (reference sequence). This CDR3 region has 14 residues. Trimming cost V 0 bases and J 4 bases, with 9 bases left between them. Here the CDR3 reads CATSRDARAETQYF. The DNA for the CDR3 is TGTGCCACCAGCAGAGACGCGCGCGCAGAGACCCAGTACTTC.

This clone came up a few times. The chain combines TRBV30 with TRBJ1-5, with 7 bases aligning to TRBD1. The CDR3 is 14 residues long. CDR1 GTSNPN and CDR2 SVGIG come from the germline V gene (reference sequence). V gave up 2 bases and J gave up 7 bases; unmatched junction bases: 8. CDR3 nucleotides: TGTGCCTGGAGTACCCTGACAGGGAACCAGCCCCAGCATTTT. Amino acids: CAWSTLTGNQPQHF.

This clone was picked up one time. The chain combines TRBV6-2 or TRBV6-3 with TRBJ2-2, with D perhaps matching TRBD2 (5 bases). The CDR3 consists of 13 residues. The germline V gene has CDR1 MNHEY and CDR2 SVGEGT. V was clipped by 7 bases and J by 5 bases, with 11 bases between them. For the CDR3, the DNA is TGTGCCAGCACCCCGAGGGTTACCGGGGAGCTGTTTTTT. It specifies CASTPRVTGELFF.

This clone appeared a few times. CDR3 DNA: TGTGCCAGCAGGCTGAGGACAGAGGTTTCACCCCTCCACTTT. It is translated as CASRLRTEVSPLHF. This rearrangement joins TRBV6-5 to TRBJ1-6; D possibly corresponds to TRBD1 (6 bases). Germline values: CDR1 MNHEY, CDR2 SVGAGI. CDR3 length equals 14 residues. Deletions cut 6 bases from V and 9 bases from J, with 15 bases between.

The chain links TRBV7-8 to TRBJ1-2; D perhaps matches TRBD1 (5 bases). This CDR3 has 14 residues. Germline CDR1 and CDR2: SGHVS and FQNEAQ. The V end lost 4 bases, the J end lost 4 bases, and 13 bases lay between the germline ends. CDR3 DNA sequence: TGTGCCAGCAGCTCCGAGACAGCCGGCTATGGCTACACCTTC. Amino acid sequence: CASSSETAGYGYTF.

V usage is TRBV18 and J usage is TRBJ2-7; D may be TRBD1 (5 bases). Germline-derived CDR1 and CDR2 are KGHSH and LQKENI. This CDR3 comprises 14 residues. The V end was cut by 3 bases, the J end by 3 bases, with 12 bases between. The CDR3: CASSPSTVGYEQYF. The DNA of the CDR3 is TGTGCCAGCTCACCTTCGACAGTAGGCTACGAGCAGTACTTC.

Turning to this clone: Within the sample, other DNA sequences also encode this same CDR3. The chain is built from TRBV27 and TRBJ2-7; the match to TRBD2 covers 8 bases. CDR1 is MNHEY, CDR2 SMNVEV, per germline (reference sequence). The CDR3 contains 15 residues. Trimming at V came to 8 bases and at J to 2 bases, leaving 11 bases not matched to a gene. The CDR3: CASSPGSGRPYEQYF. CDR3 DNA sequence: TGTGCCAGCTCGCCGGGGAGCGGGAGACCCTACGAGCAGTACTTC.

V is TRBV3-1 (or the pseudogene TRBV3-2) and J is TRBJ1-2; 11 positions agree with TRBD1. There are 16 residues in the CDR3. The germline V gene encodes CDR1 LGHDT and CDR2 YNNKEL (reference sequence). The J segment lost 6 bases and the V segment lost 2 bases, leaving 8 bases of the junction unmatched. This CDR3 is CASSQHRDRGWDGYTF. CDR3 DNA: TGTGCCAGCAGCCAACACCGGGACAGGGGGTGGGATGGCTACACCTTC.